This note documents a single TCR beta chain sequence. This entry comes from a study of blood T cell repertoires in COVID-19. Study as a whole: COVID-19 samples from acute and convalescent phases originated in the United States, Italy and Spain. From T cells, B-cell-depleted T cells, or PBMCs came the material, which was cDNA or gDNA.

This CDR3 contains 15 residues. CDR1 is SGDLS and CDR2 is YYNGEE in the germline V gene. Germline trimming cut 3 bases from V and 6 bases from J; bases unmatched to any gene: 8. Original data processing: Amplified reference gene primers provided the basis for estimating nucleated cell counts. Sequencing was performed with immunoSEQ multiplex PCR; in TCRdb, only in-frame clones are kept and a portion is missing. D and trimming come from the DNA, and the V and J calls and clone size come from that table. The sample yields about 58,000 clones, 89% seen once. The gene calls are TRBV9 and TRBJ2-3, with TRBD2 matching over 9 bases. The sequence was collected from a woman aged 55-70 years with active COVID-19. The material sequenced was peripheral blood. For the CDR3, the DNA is TGTGCCAGCAGCGGAATTGCGGGGGGGCAGGATACGCAGTATTTT. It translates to CASSGIAGGQDTQYF. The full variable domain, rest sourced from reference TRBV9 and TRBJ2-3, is DSGVTQTPKHLITATGQRVTLRCSPRSGDLSVYWYQQSLDQGLQFLIQYYNGEERAKGNILERFSAQQFPDLHSELNLSSLELGDSALYFCASSGIAGGQDTQYFGPGTRLTVL.